This T cell receptor beta chain was identified in a study of T-cell reconstitution after alpha-beta-depleted transplantation in children. V was pared by 0 bases and J by 1 base, with 14 bases between. Germline V lookup: CDR1 LGHNA, CDR2 YNFKEQ. This CDR3 has 17 residues. A TCRbeta library incorporating unique molecular identifiers was prepared. TCRdb reanalysed the PCR reads using MiXCR and keeps one entry per CDR3 protein. This sample has roughly 300,000 distinct CDR3 sequences; 10% occur once, and the top ten carry more than 2%. There are a few counts of this clonotype. The clonotype originates from a human donor who donated a stem cell graft to a child with acute lymphoblastic leukemia. The source was PBMCs from the stem cell graft donor, collected from the stem cell graft. The chain employs TRBV4-2 and TRBJ2-3, with a tentative D call TRBD1 (5 bases). The CDR3 spells CASSQDPTAWGTDTQYF. The CDR3, as DNA: TGTGCCAGCAGCCAAGATCCGACAGCCTGGGGCACAGATACGCAGTATTTT.